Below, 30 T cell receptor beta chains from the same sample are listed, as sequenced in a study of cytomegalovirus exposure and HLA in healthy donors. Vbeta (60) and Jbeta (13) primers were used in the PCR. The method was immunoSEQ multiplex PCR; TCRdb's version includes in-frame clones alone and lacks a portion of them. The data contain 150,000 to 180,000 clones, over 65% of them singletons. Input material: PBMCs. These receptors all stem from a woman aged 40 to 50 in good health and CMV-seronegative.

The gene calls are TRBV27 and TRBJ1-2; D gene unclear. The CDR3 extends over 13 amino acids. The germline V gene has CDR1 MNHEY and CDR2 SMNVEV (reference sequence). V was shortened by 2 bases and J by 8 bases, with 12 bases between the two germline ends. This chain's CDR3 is CASSLEGVGGYTF. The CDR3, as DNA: TGTGCCAGCAGTTTAGAGGGAGTGGGGGGCTACACCTTC.

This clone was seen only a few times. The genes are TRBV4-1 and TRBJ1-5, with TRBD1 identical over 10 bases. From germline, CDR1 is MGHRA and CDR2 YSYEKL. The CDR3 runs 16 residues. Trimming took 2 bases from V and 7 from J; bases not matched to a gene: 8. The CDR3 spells CASSQMGDRGKQPQHF. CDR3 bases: TGCGCCAGCAGCCAAATGGGGGACAGGGGTAAGCAGCCCCAGCATTTT.

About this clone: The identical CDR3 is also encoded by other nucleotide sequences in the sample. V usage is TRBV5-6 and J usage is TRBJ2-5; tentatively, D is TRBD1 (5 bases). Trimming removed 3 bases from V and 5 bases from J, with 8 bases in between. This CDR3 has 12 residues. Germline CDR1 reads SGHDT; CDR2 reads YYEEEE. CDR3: CASSSQEETQYF. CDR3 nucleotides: TGTGCCAGCAGCTCACAGGAGGAGACCCAGTACTTC.

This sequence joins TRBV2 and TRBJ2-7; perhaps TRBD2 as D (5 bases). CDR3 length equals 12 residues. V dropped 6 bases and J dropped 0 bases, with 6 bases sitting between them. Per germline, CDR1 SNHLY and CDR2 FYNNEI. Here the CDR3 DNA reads TGTGCCAGCAGGGGGAGCTCCTACGAGCAGTACTTC. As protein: CASRGSSYEQYF.

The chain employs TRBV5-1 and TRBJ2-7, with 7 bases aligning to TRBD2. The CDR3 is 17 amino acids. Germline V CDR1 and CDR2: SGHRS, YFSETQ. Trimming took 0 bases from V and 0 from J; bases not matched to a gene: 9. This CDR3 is CASSLGWGGPSSYEQYF. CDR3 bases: TGCGCCAGCAGCTTGGGATGGGGAGGGCCCTCCTCCTACGAGCAGTACTTC.

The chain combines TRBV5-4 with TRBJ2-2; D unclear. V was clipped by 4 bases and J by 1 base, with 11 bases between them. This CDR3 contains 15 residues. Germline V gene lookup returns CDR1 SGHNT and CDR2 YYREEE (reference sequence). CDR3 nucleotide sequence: TGTGCCAGCAGCGCTAGTCTATTGAACACCGGGGAGCTGTTTTTT. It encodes CASSASLLNTGELFF.

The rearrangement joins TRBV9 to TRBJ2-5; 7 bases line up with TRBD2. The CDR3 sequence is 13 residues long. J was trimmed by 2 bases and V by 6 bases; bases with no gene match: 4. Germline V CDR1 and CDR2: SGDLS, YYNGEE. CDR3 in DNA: TGTGCCAGCAATCCGGGAGGACAAGAGACCCAGTACTTC. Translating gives CASNPGGQETQYF.

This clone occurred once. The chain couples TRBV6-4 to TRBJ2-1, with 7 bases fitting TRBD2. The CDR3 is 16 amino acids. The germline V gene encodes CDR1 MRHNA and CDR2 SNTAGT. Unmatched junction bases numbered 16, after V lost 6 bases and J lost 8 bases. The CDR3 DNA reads TGTGCCAGCAGCCGGGAGTGGGGGGGATTATTCCATGAGCAGTTCTTC. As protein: CASSREWGGLFHEQFF.

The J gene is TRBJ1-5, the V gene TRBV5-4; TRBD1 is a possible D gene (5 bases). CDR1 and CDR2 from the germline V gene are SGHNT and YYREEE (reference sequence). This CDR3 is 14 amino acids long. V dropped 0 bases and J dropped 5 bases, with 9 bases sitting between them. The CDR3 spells CASSLDSGDQPQHF. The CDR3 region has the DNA TGTGCCAGCAGCTTGGATTCGGGGGATCAGCCCCAGCATTTT.

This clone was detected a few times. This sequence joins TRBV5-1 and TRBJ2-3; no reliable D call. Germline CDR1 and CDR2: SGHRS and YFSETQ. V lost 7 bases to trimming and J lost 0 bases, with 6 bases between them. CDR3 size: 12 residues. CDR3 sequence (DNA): TGCGCCAGCGCTACTAGCACAGATACGCAGTATTTT. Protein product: CASATSTDTQYF.

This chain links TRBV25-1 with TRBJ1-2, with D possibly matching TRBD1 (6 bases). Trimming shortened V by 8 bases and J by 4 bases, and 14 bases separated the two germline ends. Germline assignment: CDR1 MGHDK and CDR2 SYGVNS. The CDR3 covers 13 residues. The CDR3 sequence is CASSSGGSYGYTF. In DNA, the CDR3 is TGTGCCAGCTCTTCGGGGGGCAGCTATGGCTACACCTTC.

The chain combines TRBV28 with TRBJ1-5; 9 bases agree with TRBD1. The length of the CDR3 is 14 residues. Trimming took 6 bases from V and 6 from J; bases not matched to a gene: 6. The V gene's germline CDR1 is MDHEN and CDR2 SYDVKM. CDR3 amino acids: CASRWDRAAQPQHF. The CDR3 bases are TGTGCCAGCAGGTGGGACAGGGCAGCTCAGCCCCAGCATTTT.

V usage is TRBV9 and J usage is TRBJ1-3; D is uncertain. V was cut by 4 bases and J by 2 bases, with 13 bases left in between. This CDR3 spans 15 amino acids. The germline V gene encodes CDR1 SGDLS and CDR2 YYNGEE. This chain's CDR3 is CASSTSGSPGNTIYF. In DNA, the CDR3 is TGTGCCAGCAGCACTTCAGGTTCACCTGGAAACACCATATATTTT.

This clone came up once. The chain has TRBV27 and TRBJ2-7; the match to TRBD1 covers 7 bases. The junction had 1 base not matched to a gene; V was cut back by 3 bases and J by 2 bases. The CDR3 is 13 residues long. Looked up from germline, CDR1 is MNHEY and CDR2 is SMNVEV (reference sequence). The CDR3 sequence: CASSFGTAYEQYF. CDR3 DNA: TGTGCCAGCAGTTTCGGGACAGCCTACGAGCAGTACTTC.

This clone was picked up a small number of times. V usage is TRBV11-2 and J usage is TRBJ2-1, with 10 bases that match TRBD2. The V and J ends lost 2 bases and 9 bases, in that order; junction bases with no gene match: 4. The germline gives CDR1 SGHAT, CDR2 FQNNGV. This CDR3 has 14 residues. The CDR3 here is CASSLSSGGTEQFF. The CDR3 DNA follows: TGTGCCAGCAGCTTATCTAGCGGGGGTACTGAGCAGTTCTTC.

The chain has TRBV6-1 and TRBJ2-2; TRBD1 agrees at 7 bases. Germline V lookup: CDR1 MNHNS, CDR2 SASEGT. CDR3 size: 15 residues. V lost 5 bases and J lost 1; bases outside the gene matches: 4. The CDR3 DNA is TGTGCCAGCAGTCCCGGGACAGTGAACACCGGGGAGCTGTTTTTT. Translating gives CASSPGTVNTGELFF.

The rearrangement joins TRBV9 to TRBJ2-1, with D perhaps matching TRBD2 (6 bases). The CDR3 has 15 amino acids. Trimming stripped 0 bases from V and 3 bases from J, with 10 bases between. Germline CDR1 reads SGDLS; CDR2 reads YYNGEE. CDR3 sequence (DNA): TGTGCCAGCAGCGTAGGCGGCGGGGACTACAATGAGCAGTTCTTC. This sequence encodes CASSVGGGDYNEQFF.

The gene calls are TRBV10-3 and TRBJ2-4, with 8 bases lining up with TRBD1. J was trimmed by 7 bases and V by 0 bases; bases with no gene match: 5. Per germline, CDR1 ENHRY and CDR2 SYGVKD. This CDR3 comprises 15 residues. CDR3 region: CAISESGDRGNIQYF. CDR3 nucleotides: TGTGCCATCAGTGAGTCGGGTGACAGGGGTAACATTCAGTACTTC.

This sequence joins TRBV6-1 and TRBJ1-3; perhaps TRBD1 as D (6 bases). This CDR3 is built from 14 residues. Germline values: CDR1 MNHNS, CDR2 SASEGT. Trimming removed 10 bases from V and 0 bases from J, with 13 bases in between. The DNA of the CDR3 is TGTGCCACCTTCACAGGGAGCTCTGGAAACACCATATATTTT. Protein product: CATFTGSSGNTIYF.

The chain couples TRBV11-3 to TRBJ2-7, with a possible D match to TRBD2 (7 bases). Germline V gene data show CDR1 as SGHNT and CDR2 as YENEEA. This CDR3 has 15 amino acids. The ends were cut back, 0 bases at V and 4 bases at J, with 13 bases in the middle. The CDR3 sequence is CASSLEWEGGYEQYF. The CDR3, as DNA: TGTGCCAGCAGCTTAGAGTGGGAGGGGGGTTACGAGCAGTACTTC.

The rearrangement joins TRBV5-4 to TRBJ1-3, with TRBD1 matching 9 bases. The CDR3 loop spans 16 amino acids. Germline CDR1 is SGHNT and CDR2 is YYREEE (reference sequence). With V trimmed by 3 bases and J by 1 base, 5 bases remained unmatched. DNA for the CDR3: TGTGCCAGCAGCTACGCCGGGACAGGGTCTGGAAACACCATATATTTT. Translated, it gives CASSYAGTGSGNTIYF.

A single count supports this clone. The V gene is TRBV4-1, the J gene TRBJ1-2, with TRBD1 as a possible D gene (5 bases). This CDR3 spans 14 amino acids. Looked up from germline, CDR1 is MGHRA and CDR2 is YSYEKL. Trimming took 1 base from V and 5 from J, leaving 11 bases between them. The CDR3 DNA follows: TGCGCCAGCAGCCAAGGCAGGGAGGGGTATGGCTACACCTTC. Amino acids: CASSQGREGYGYTF.

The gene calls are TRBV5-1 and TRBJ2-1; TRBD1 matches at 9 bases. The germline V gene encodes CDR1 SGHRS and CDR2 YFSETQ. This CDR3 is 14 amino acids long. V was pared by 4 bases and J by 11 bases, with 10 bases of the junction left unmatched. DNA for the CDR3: TGCGCCAGCAGCGCGTACGCGGACAGGGGACAGCAGTTCTTC. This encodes CASSAYADRGQQFF.

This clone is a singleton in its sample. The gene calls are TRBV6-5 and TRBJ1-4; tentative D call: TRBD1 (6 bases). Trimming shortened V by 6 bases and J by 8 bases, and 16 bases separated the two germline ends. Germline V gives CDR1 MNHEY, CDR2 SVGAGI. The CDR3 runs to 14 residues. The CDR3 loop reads CASREEGVGEKLFF. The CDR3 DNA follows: TGTGCCAGCAGAGAAGAGGGGGTGGGAGAAAAACTGTTTTTT.

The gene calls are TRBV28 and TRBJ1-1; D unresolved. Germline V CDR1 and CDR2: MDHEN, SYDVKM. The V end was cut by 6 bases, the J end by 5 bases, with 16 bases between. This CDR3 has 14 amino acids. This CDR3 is CASRAGNSGTEAFF. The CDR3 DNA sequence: TGTGCCAGCAGGGCGGGTAATTCGGGGACTGAAGCTTTCTTT.

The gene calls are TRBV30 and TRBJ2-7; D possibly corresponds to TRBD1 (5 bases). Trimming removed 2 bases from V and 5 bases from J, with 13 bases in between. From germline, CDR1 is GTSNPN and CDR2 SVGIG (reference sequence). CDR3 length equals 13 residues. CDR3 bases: TGTGCCTGGAGTCAAGGCAGGGCCCACGAGCAGTACTTC. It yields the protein CAWSQGRAHEQYF.

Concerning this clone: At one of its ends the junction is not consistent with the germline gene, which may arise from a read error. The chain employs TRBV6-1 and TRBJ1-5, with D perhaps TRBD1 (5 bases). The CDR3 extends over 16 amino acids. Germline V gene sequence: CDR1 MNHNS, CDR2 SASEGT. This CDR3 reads CASIEKGLTGNQPQHF. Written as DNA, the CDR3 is TGTGCCAGCATTGAAAAGGGGCTAACAGGCAATCAGCCCCAGCATTTT.

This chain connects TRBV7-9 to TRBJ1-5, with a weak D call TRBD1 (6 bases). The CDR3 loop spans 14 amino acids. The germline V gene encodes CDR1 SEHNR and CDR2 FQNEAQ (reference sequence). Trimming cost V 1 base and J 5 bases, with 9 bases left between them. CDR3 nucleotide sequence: TGTGCCAGCAGCTTAGGAGGGGGGGATCAGCCCCAGCATTTT. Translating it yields CASSLGGGDQPQHF.

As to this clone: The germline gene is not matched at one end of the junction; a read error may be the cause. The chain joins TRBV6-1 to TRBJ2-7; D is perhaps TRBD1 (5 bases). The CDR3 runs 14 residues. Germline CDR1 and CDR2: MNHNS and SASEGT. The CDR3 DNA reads TGTGCCAGCAGAACAGGTCTAACCACCTACGAGCGGTACTTC. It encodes CASRTGLTTYERYF.

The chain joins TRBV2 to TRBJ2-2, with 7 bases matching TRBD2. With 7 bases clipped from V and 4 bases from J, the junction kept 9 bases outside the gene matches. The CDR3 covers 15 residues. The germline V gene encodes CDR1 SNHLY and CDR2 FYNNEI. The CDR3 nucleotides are TGTGCCAGCACGAATGCGGGAGAGAGCACCGGGGAGCTGTTTTTT. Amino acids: CASTNAGESTGELFF.